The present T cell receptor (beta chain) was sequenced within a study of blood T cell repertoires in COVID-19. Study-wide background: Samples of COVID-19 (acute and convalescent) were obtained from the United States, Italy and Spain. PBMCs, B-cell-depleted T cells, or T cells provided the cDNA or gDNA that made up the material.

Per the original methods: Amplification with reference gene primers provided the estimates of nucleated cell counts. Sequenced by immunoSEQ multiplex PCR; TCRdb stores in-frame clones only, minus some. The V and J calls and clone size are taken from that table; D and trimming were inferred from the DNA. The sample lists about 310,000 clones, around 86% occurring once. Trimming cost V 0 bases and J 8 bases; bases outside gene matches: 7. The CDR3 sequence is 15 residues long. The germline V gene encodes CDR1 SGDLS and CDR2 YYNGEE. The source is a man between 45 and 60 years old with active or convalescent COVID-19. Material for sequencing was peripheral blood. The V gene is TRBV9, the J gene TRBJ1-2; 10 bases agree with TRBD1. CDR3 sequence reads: CASSVAPGQGVGYTF. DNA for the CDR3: TGTGCCAGCAGCGTAGCCCCCGGACAGGGGGTGGGCTACACCTTC.